This TCR beta chain stems from a study of cytomegalovirus exposure and HLA in healthy donors. TCRdb's copy holds only in-frame clones and misses some; the assay was immunoSEQ multiplex PCR. The sample carries about 130,000 clones, 75% to 90% recorded once. On this clone itself: An end of the junction differs from the germline gene, which may be a read error.

From germline, CDR1 is SGHKS and CDR2 YYEKEE (reference sequence). The CDR3 sequence is 15 residues long. Sequenced sample: PBMCs. V usage is TRBV5-5 and J usage is TRBJ1-2; 8 positions agree with TRBD1. The source of this sequence is a woman aged 18-29 years in good health and CMV-seronegative. The DNA of the CDR3 is TGTGCCAGCAGCTTGGACGTACCCGGGACAGGAAGGTGGGACTTC. Protein product: CASSLDVPGTGRWDF. The full variable domain, completed using reference TRBV5-5 and TRBJ1-2, is DAGVTQSPTHLIKTRGQQVTLRCSPISGHKSVSWYQQVLGQGPQFIFQYYEKEERGRGNFPDRFSARQFPNYSSELNVNALLLGDSALYLCASSLDVPGTGRWDFGSGTRLTVV.